The T cell receptor (beta chain) described here comes from a study of blood T cell repertoires in COVID-19. Background on the study: Acute and convalescent COVID-19 specimens originated in the United States, Italy and Spain. Sample material is recorded as cDNA or gDNA derived from T cells, B-cell-depleted T cells, or PBMCs.

In the study's own analysis: Reference gene primer amplification gave nucleated cell count estimates. Only in-frame clones appear in the TCRdb table, and some are missing; sequencing was by immunoSEQ multiplex PCR. The V and J calls and clone size come from that table; D and trimming were worked out from the DNA. The sample lists about 200,000 clones; roughly 90% were seen once. Trimming cost V 8 bases and J 5 bases; bases outside gene matches: 2. This CDR3 is built from 11 residues. The germline V gene encodes CDR1 DFQATT and CDR2 SNEGSKA (reference sequence). The chain recombines TRBV20-1 with TRBJ2-7; 11 bases map to TRBD1. Sequencing was carried out using peripheral blood. This clonotype originated in a man aged 18 to 35 with active or convalescent COVID-19. The CDR3 reads CSPGQGDEQYF. The CDR3 DNA follows: TGCAGTCCGGGACAGGGGGACGAGCAGTACTTC.